This T cell receptor (beta chain) was sequenced for a study of cytomegalovirus exposure and HLA in healthy donors (dated by TCRdb to the late 2010s). In terms of the full investigation: According to a later analysis, the roughly 120 validation repertoires were produced on the same platform as the roughly 600 repertoires of the first cohort. Along with the roughly 670-subject first cohort, a separate validation cohort of around 110 different subjects was used. The aim of the study was to test whether cataloging public T cell receptors could identify signatures of past pathogen exposure. The study combined high-throughput TCR immunosequencing, statistical association of individual TCRs with disease status, and machine learning to predict cytomegalovirus infection status. Study-wide findings and limitations: It was suggested by the authors that the approach could potentially be generalized to other disease states and immunological phenotypes. Of the cluster scores, 85% to 95% were above 0 in a later analysis, which found that TCRs clustered in the first cohort also tended to co-occur in the approximately 120 validation repertoires. Cytomegalovirus status was reported to be diagnosed by the classifier with high specificity and sensitivity in both the original and validation cohorts. In the study, around 150 TCR beta chains were listed as associated with cytomegalovirus. All 120 or so repertoires were used to score co-occurrence in the validation cohort in a later analysis, because that analysis had no HLA typing for the cohort. A few of the identified cytomegalovirus-associated TCR beta chains were confirmed in vitro to be specific for cytomegalovirus antigens. While some public TCRs were present in many individuals, most TCR sequences turned up only very rarely across donors.

V was cut back by 3 bases and J by 3 bases, leaving a gap of 17 bases between them. The CDR3, from cysteine to phenylalanine, totals 16 residues. Just the 48-base CDR3 DNA is kept, in frame starting at base 1. CDR1 MDHEN and CDR2 SYDVKM are derived from the germline V gene. The donors were included in the validation cohort of over a hundred subjects, a group kept apart from the roughly 670-subject first cohort. On this clone: Which antigen it targets is not known. Qualities for individual bases were not recorded, and no much larger clone is one base off.

Library preparation used the immunoSEQ multiplex PCR assay. As for how the authors treated the data: A statistical classification framework was built to diagnose cytomegalovirus status from the catalog of TCR beta chain sequences. TCRdb limited this immuneACCESS table to in-frame rearrangements with V and J called. A share of clones is missing; checked studies link under half to unresolved V genes, and the rest is unexplained. V, J and clone size reflect that table, while D and trimming were determined from the DNA. The sample table contains under 60,000 clones; only one count was recorded for about nine tenths of them. The ten largest clones capture roughly 6.7% of the sample.

Sequencing was carried out using PBMCs. The chain employs TRBV28 and TRBJ1-2; the D gene lacks a confident call. The clonotype originates from a woman aged 25 to 39 in good health and CMV-seronegative. This receptor has the CDR3 CASSFSRLGRDYGYTF. The sequenced DNA is TGTGCCAGCAGTTTTTCGCGCCTCGGTCGTGACTATGGCTACACCTTC.